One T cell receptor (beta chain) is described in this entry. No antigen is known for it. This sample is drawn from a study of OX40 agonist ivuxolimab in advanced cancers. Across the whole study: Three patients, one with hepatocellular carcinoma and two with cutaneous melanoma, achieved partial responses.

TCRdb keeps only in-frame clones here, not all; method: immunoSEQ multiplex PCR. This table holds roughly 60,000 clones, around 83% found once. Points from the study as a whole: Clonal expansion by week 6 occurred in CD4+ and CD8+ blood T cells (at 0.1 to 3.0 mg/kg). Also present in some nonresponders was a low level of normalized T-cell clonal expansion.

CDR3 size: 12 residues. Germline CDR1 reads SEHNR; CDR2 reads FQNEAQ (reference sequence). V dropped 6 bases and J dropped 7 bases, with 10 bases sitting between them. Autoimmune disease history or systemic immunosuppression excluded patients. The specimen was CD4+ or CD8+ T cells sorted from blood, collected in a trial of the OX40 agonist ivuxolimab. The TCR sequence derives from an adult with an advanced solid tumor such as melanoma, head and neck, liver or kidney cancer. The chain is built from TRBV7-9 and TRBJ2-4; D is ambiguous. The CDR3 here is CASSFGGNIQYF. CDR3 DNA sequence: TGTGCCAGCAGTTTCGGTGGTAACATTCAGTACTTC.